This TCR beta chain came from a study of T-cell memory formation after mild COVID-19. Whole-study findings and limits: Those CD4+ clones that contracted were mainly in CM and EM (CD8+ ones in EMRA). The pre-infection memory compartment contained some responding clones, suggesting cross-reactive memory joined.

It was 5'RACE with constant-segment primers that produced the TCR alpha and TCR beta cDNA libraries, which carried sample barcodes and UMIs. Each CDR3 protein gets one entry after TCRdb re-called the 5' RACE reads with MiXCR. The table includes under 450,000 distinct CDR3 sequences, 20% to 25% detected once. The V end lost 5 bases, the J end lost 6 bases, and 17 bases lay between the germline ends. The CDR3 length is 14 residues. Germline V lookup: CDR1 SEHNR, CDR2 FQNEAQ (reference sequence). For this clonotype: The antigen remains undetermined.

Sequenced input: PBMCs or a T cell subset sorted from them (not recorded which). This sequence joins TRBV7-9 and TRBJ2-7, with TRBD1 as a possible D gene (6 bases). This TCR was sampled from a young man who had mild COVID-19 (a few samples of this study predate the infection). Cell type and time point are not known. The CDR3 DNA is TGTGCCAGCAGCCATGACAGGCCAGTACGCGAGCAGTACTTC. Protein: CASSHDRPVREQYF.